This T cell receptor (beta chain) was observed in a study of post-analysis software for immune sequencing data. Study summary: The disease courses spanned relapsing-remitting, secondary progressive and progressive-relapsing forms of multiple sclerosis. Study results and limitations: The five TRBV segments detected at higher frequency in patients than in controls included TRBV5-6, TRBV5-1 and TRBV20-1. Normalized Chao1 diversity was significantly reduced in patients versus controls.

Concerning this clonotype itself: Its target is not known.

TCR beta libraries were prepared from cDNA with unique molecular identifiers. cDNA molecules numbering roughly 0.5 million came from roughly 1 to 10 million T cells. In TCRdb, the PCR reads were re-called with MiXCR into one record per CDR3 protein. This table holds a few hundred thousand distinct CDR3 sequences, around a third found once. V was clipped by 3 bases and J by 3 bases, with 8 bases between them. The length of the CDR3 is 14 residues. Germline V lookup: CDR1 KGHDR, CDR2 SFDVKD. The chain employs TRBV24-1 and TRBJ1-5; TRBD1 is a possible D gene (5 bases). The TCR comes from a girl aged 5-17 years with multiple sclerosis. Sequencing used blood. The CDR3 sequence: CATSDRGLNQPQHF. The CDR3 nucleotides are TGTGCCACCAGTGATAGGGGTCTCAATCAGCCCCAGCATTTT.